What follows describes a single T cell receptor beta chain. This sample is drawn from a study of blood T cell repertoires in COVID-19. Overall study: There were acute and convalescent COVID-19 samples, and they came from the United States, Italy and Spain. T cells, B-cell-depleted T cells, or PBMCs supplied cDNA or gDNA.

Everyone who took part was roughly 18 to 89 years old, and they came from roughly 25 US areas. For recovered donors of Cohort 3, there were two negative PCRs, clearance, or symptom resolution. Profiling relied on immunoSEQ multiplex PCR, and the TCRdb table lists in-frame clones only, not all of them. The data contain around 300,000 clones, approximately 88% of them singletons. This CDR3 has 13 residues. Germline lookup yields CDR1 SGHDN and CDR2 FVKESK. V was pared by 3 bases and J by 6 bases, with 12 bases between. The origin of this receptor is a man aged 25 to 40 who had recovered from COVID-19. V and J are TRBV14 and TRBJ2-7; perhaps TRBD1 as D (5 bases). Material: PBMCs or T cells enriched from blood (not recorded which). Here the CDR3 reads CASSHSWGSEQYF. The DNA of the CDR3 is TGTGCCAGCAGCCATAGCTGGGGCTCCGAGCAGTACTTC.